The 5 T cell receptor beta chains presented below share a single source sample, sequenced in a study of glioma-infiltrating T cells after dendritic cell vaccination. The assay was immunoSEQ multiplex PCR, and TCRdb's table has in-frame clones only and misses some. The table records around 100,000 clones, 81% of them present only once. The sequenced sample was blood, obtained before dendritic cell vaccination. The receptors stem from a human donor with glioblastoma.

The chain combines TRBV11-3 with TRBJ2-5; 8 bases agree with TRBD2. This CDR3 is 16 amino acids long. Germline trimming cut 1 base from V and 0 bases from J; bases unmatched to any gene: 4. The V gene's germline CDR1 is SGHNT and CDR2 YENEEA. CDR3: CASSLGFGGDQETQYF. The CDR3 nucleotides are TGTGCCAGCAGCTTAGGTTTCGGGGGGGACCAAGAGACCCAGTACTTC.

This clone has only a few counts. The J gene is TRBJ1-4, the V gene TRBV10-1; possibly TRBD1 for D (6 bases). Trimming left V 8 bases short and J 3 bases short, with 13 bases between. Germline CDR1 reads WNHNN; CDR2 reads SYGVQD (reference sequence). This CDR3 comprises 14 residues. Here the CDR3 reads CASEWRTANEKLFF. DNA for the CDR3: TGCGCCAGCGAGTGGAGGACAGCTAATGAAAAACTGTTTTTT.

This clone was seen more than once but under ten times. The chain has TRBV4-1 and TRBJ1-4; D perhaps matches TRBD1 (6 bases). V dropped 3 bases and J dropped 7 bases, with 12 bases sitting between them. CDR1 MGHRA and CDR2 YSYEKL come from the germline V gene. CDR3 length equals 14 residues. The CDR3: CASSQGARSEKLFF. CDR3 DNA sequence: TGCGCCAGCAGCCAGGGGGCGCGGAGTGAAAAACTGTTTTTT.

CDR3 sequence reads: CASSALAGGNTGELFF. Written as DNA, the CDR3 is TGCGCCAGCAGCGCCCTAGCGGGGGGAAACACCGGGGAGCTGTTTTTT. J is TRBJ2-2 and V is TRBV5-1; 11 bases match TRBD2. The CDR3 totals 16 residues. The germline V gene has CDR1 SGHRS and CDR2 YFSETQ. V lost 4 bases to trimming and J lost 2 bases; unmatched junction nucleotides: 4.

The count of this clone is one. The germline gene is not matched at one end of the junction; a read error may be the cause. The CDR3 bases are TGTGCCAGCAGGCAGGGGTTCTCCAACGAGCAGTACTTC. It encodes CASRQGFSNEQYF. V is TRBV11-2 and J is TRBJ2-7; the D gene is possibly TRBD1 (6 bases). CDR3 length: 13 amino acids. CDR1 is SGHAT, CDR2 FQNNGV, per germline.